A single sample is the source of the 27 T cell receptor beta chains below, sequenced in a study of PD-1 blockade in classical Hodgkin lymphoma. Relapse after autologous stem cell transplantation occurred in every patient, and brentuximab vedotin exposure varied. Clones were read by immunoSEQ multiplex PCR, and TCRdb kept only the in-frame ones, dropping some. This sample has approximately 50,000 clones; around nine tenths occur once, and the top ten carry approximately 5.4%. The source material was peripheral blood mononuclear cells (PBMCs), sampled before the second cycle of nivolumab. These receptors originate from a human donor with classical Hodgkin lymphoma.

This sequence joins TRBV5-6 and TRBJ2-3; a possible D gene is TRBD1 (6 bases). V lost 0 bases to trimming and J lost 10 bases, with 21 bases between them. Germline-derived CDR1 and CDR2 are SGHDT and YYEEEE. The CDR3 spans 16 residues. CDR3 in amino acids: CASSLGGGYVSRPQYF. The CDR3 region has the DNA TGTGCCAGCAGCTTGGGAGGGGGTTATGTCTCAAGGCCGCAGTATTTT.

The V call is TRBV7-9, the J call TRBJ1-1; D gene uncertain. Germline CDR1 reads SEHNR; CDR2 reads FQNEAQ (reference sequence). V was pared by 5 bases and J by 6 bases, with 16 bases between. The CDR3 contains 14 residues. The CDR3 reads CASSLRERVAEAFF. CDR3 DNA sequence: TGTGCCAGCAGCCTTAGGGAAAGGGTTGCTGAAGCTTTCTTT.

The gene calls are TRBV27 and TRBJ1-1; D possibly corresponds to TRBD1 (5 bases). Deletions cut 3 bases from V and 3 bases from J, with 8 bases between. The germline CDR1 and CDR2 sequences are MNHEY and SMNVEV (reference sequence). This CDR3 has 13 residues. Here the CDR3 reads CASSLGVDTEAFF. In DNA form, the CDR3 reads TGTGCCAGCAGTTTGGGGGTGGACACTGAAGCTTTCTTT.

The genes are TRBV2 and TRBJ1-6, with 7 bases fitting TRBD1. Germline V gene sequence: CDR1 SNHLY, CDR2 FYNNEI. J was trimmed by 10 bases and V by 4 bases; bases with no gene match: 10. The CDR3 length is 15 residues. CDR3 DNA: TGTGCCAGCAGTGCCCCACAGGGGAGCGGGTCACCCCTCCACTTT. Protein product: CASSAPQGSGSPLHF.

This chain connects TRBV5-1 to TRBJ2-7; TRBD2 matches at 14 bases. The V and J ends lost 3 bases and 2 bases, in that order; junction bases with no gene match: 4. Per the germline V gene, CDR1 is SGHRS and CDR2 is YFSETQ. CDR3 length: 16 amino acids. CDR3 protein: CASSWGTSGGAYEQYF. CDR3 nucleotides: TGCGCCAGCAGCTGGGGGACTAGCGGGGGAGCCTACGAGCAGTACTTC.

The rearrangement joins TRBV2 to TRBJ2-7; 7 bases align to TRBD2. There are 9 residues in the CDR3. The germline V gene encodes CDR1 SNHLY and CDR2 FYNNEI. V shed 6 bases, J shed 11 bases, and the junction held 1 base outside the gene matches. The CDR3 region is CASRGGEYF. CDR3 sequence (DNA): TGTGCCAGCAGGGGGGGGGAGTACTTC.

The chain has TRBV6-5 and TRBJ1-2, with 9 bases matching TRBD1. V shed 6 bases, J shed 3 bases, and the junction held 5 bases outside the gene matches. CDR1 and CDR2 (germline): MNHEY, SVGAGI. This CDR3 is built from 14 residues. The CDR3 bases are TGTGCCAGCAGAAAACAGGGGGCCCACTATGGCTACACCTTC. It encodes CASRKQGAHYGYTF.

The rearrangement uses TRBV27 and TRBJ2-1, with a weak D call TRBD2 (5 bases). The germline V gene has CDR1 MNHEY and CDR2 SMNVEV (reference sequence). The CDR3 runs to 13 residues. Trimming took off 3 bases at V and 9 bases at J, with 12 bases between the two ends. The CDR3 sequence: CASSFPLGAEQFF. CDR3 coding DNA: TGTGCCAGCAGTTTCCCACTAGGTGCTGAGCAGTTCTTC.

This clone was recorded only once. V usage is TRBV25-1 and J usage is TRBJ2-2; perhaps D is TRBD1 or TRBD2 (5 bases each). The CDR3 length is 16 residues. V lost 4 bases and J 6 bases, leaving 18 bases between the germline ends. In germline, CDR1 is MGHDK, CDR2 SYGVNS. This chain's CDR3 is CASSAQGGGRAGELFF. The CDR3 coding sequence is TGTGCCAGCAGTGCGCAGGGTGGGGGAAGGGCCGGGGAGCTGTTTTTT. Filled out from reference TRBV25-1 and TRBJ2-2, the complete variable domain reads EADIYQTPRYLVIGTGKKITLECSQTMGHDKMYWYQQDPGMELHLIHYSYGVNSTEKGDLSSESTVSRIRTEHFPLTLESARPSHTSQYLCASSAQGGGRAGELFFGEGSRLTVL.

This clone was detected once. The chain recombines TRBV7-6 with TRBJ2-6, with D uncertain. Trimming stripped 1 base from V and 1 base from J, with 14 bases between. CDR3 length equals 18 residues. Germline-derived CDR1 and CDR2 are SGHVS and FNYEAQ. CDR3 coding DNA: TGTGCCAGCAGCTTAGAACCGTCTTTTTCGTCTGGGGCCAACGTCCTGACTTTC. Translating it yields CASSLEPSFSSGANVLTF.

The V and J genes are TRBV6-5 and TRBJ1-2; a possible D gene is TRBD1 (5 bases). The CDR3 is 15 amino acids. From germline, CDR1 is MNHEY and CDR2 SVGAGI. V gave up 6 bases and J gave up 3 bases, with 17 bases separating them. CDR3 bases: TGTGCCAGCAGGCCCACCGGGACCCTTTACTATGGCTACACCTTC. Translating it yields CASRPTGTLYYGYTF.

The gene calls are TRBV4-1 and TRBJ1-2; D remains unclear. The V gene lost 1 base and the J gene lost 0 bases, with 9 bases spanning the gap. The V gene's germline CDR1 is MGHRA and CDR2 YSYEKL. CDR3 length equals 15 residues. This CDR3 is CASSQGRLANYGYTF. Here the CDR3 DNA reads TGCGCCAGCAGCCAAGGGCGTCTCGCTAACTATGGCTACACCTTC.

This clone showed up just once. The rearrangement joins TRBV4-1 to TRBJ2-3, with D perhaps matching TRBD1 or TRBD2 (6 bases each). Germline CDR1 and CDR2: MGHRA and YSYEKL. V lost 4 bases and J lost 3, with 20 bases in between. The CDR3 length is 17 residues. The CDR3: CASSPFGRTESTDTQYF. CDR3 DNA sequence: TGCGCCAGCAGCCCCTTTGGGAGGACAGAGTCAACAGATACGCAGTATTTT.

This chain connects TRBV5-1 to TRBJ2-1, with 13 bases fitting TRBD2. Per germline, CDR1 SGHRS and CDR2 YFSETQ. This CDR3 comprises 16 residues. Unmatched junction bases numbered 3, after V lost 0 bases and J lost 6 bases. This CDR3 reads CASSLDGLAGVNEQFF. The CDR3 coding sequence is TGCGCCAGCAGCTTGGACGGACTAGCGGGAGTCAATGAGCAGTTCTTC.

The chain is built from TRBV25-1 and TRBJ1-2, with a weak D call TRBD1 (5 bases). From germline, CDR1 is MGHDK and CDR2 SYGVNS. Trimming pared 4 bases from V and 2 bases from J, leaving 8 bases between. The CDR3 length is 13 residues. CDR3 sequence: CASSVWTNYGYTF. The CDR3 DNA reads TGTGCCAGCAGTGTCTGGACAAACTATGGCTACACCTTC.

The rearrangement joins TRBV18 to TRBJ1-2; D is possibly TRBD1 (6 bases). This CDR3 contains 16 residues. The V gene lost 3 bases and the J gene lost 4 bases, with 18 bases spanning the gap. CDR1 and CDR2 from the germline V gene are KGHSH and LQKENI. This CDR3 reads CASSPLPPGDAYGYTF. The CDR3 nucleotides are TGTGCCAGCTCACCTCTACCCCCAGGGGACGCCTATGGCTACACCTTC.

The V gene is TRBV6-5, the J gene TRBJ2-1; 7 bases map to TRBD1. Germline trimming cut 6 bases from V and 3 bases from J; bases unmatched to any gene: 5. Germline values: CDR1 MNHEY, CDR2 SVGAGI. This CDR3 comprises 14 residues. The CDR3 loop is CASRDRVGYNEQFF. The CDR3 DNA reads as TGTGCCAGCAGAGACAGGGTCGGCTACAATGAGCAGTTCTTC.

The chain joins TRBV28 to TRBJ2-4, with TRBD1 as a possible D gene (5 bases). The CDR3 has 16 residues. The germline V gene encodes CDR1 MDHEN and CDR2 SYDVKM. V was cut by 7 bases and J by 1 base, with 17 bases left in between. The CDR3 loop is CASNTPVPGAKNIQYF. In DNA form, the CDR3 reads TGTGCCAGCAATACCCCGGTGCCAGGGGCCAAAAACATTCAGTACTTC.

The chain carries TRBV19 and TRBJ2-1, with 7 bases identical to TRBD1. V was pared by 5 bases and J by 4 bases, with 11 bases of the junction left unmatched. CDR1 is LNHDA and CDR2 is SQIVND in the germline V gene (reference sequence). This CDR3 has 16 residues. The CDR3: CASSPDTGTVYNEQFF. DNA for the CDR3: TGTGCCAGTAGTCCAGACACCGGGACAGTTTACAATGAGCAGTTCTTC.

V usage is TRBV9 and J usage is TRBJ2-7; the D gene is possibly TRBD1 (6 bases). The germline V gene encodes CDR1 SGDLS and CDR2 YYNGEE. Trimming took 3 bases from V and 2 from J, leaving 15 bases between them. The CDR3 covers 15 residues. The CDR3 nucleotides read TGTGCCAGCAGCGCCAGCTTACAGGGAACCTACGAGCAGTACTTC. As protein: CASSASLQGTYEQYF.

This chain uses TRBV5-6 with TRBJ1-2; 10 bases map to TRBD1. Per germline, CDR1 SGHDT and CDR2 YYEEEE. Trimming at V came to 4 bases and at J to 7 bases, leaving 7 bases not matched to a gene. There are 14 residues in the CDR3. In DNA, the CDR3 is TGTGCCAGCAGCCCGGACAGGGGGTGGGGTGGCTACACCTTC. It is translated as CASSPDRGWGGYTF.

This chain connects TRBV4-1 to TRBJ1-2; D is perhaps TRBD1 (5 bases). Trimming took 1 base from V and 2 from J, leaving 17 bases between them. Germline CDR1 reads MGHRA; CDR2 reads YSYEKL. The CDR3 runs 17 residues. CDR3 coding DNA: TGCGCCAGCAGCCAAGTATTAGTAGGGGCAACGAACTATGGCTACACCTTC. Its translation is CASSQVLVGATNYGYTF.

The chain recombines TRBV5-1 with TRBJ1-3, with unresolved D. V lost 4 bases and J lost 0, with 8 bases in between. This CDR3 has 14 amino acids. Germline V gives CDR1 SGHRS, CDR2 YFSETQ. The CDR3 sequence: CASSDRSSGNTIYF. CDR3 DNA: TGCGCCAGCAGCGACCGGAGCTCTGGAAACACCATATATTTT.

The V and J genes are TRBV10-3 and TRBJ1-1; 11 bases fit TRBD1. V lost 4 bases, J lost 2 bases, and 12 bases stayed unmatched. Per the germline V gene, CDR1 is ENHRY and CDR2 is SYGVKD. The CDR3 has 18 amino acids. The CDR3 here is CAISGSRDRGNPNTEAFF. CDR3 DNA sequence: TGTGCCATCAGTGGGTCCCGGGACAGGGGGAATCCCAACACTGAAGCTTTCTTT.

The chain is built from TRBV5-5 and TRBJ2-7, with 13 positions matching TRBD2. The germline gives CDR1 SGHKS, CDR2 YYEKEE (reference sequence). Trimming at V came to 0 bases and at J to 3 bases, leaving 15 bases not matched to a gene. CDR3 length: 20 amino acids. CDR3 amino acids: CASSLASRVTSGGFYYEQYF. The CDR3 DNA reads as TGTGCCAGCAGCTTGGCCAGTCGAGTGACTAGCGGGGGGTTTTACTACGAGCAGTACTTC.

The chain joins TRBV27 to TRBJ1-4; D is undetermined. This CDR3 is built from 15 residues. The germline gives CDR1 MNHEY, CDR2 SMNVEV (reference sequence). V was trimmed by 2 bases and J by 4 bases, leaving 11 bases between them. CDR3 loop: CASSLIGHLNEKLFF. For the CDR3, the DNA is TGTGCCAGCAGTTTAATTGGGCACCTTAATGAAAAACTGTTTTTT.

The DNA of the CDR3 is TGCGCCAGCAGCCCTCTTCCGGCTATGAACACTGAAGCTTTCTTT. Encoded protein: CASSPLPAMNTEAFF. V is TRBV5-1 and J is TRBJ1-1; D not certain. This CDR3 spans 15 amino acids. Per germline, CDR1 SGHRS and CDR2 YFSETQ. Trimming removed 4 bases at V and 0 bases at J, with 13 bases between. Full variable domain (remainder filled in from reference TRBV5-1 and TRBJ1-1): KAGVTQTPRYLIKTRGQQVTLSCSPISGHRSVSWYQQTPGQGLQFLFEYFSETQRNKGNFPGRFSGRQFSNSRSEMNVSTLELGDSALYLCASSPLPAMNTEAFFGQGTRLTVV.